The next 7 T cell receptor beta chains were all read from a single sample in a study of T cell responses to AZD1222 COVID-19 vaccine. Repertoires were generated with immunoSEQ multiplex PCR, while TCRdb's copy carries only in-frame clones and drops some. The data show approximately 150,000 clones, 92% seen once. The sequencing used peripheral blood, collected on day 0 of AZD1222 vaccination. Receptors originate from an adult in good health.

Here the CDR3 reads CASILSGLVGDTQYF. DNA of the CDR3: TGTGCCAGCATTTTGTCGGGACTAGTAGGGGATACGCAGTATTTT. The rearrangement uses TRBV6-6 and TRBJ2-3, with TRBD2 identical over 8 bases. Germline V gene data show CDR1 as MNHNY and CDR2 as SVGAGI (reference sequence). Losses at the gene ends were 7 bases for V and 6 bases for J; bases not matched to a gene: 12. The CDR3 contains 15 residues.

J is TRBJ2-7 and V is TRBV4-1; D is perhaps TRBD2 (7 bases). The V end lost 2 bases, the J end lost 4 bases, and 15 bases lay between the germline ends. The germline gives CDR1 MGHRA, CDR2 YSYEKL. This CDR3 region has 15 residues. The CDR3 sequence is CASSQKGGTSYEQYF. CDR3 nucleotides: TGCGCCAGCAGCCAAAAGGGGGGGACTTCTTACGAGCAGTACTTC.

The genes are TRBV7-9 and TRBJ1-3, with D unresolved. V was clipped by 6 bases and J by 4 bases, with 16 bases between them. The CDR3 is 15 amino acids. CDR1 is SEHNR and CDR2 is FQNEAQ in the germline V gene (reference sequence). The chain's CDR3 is CASRKERFGGNTIYF. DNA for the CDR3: TGTGCCAGCAGAAAGGAACGCTTTGGAGGAAACACCATATATTTT.

This CDR3 reads CASSQYRENTEAFF. In nucleotides, the CDR3 is TGTGCCAGCAGCCAGTACAGGGAGAACACTGAAGCTTTCTTT. V usage is TRBV3-1 (or the pseudogene TRBV3-2) and J usage is TRBJ1-1, with D possibly matching TRBD1 (6 bases). Looked up from germline, CDR1 is LGHDT and CDR2 is YNNKEL (reference sequence). Trimming shortened V by 3 bases and J by 1 base, and 9 bases separated the two germline ends. The CDR3 totals 14 residues.

As DNA, the CDR3 is TGTGCCAGCAGGACCGGGACAGGGGTCGGTGAGCAGTTCTTC. This codes for CASRTGTGVGEQFF. The chain employs TRBV27 and TRBJ2-1; 10 nucleotides line up with TRBD1. V lost 6 bases, J lost 9 bases, and 8 bases stayed unmatched. This CDR3 comprises 14 residues. Germline assignment: CDR1 MNHEY and CDR2 SMNVEV (reference sequence).

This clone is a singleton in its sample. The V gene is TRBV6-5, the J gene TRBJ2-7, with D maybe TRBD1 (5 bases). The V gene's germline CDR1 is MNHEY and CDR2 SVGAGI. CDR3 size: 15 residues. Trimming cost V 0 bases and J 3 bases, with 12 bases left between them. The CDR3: CASSYSTTGGYEQYF. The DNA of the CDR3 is TGTGCCAGCAGTTACTCGACAACAGGCGGCTACGAGCAGTACTTC.

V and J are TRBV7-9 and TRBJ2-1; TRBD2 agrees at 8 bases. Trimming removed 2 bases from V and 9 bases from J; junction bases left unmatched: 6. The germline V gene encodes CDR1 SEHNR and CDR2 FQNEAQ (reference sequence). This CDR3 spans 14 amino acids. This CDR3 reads CASSLRSGSREQFF. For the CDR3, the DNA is TGTGCCAGCAGCTTACGGAGCGGGAGTCGTGAGCAGTTCTTC.